This T cell receptor (beta chain) was recorded in a study of T cells after yellow fever vaccination (dated by TCRdb to between 2019 and 2020). About the study as a whole: Libraries from fractions with low cell numbers were prepared with the SMART-Seq v4 Ultra Low Input RNA kit. Two healthy male donors, one aged 18 to 29 and one aged 30 to 40 years, were included in the cohort. To track T-cell clones before and after primary and booster YFV17D yellow fever vaccination, bulk TCR alpha and beta repertoires were sequenced longitudinally. Blood was collected at multiple timepoints before and after primary and secondary immunization, and bulk PBMC replicates and cell subsets were isolated.

This clonotype was seen a handful of times. Its antigen is not yet known. No much larger clone is present one base from it, and per-base qualities are unavailable. The treatment or condition label for this specimen denotes: live attenuated yellow fever vaccine strain. PBMCs were isolated from peripheral blood using a standard Ficoll-Paque protocol. CD4 and CD8 T-cell fractions were isolated with Dynabeads CD4 and CD8 positive selection kits. TriZol was used to extract RNA from bulk PBMCs, CD4 and CD8 fractions, and dextramer-positive and dextramer-negative fractions. The study at large found these results: After the booster, most of the clones that had expanded following primary vaccination were detected again (almost 98% of CD4 and more than 85% of CD8), which suggests that memory was broadly maintained. Compared with the primary T-cell response, the secondary T-cell response was weaker but faster, peaking on day 5 rather than day 15. The study included only two donors, which limits how far the findings can be generalized. Because abundant contaminating clonotypes from the bulk population could be contained in FACS-sorted repertoires, computational filtering was required. A small fraction of clonotypes showed up in both the CD4 and CD8 compartments, probably as a result of convergent recombination.

TCR cDNA was synthesized by 5'RACE template switching, which introduced a universal primer site and unique molecular identifiers. cDNA synthesis was primed from both the TCR alpha and TCR beta constant segments. Two PCR steps were used to amplify libraries, with sample barcodes and sequencing adapters being added in the second step. Sequencing of the libraries was done on either Illumina HiSeq 2500 (2x100 bp) or NovaSeq (2x150 bp). The study's own analysis went as follows. Reads were demultiplexed and collapsed into UMI consensus sequences with MIGEC, and V(D)J alignment was performed with MiXCR. Clonotypes responding to the vaccine were identified with edgeR on replicate PBMC samples, with the criteria of FDR below 0.01 and a log2 fold change above 5 up to day 15. CD4 or CD8 identity was assigned to each bulk clonotype according to whether the clonotype was present at higher abundance in the sequenced CD4 repertoire or the sequenced CD8 repertoire. Clones were called with MiXCR by TCRdb after fastp trimmed the public reads at Q25, and only in-frame beta chains were retained. Rows are combined by CDR3 protein, so each entry shows the most common genes and DNA. What appears here as the V and J calls and clone size reflects TCRdb's work, not the paper's. This sample holds 120,000 to 150,000 distinct CDR3 sequences; 7.7% were observed only once. Clones ranked in the top ten supply 0.73% of the sample.

Spanning cysteine to phenylalanine, the CDR3 consists of 14 amino acids. Solely the CDR3 DNA is kept, with 42 bases framed from the first base. CDR1 and CDR2, looked up from the germline V gene, are SGHTA and FQGNSA. For this chain, trimming is 5 bases at the V end and 5 bases at the J end, and the number of junction bases without a gene match is 4. This TCR derives from a man younger than 45 who received the YFV17D yellow fever vaccine. The chain uses TRBV7-2 and TRBJ1-3, with 9 central nucleotides matching TRBD1. The sample was CD4+ T cells sorted from PBMCs, taken 5 days after the yellow fever booster vaccination. The CDR3 is CASSKQGARNTIYF. In nucleotides, the sequence is TGTGCCAGCAGCAAACAGGGGGCCAGAAACACCATATATTTT.